Listed here are 31 T cell receptor beta chains from one sample, sequenced in a study of metastatic and nonmetastatic thyroid tumors. The entire patient cohort was treatment-naive prior to thyroid surgery. Using MiXCR, TCRdb re-called clones from the PCR reads. This sample has about 52,000 clones, with about 15% found just once. The material sequenced was blood. These receptor sequences come from a female donor with papillary thyroid cancer or a benign thyroid nodule (not recorded which). Some clones in this sample may be carry-over from other donors' samples.

This clone was found many times. This chain links TRBV6-2 or TRBV6-3 with TRBJ2-5, with D perhaps matching TRBD2 (5 bases). The CDR3 runs to 15 residues. The germline CDR1 and CDR2 sequences are MNHEY and SVGEGT. Between the trimmed V and J ends, which lost 0 bases and 2 bases, there was a span of 10 bases. DNA for the CDR3: TGTGCCAGCAGTTACTCGAGGGCAGTACAAGAGACCCAGTACTTC. Its translation is CASSYSRAVQETQYF.

This clone occurred a few times. V and J are TRBV11-2 and TRBJ2-3, with D unresolved. V lost 3 bases to trimming and J lost 2 bases, with 6 bases between them. CDR3 size: 13 residues. Looked up from germline, CDR1 is SGHAT and CDR2 is FQNNGV. CDR3 in DNA: TGTGCCAGCAGCTTTATCCCCACAGATACGCAGTATTTT. Its translation: CASSFIPTDTQYF.

On this clone itself: Given a much more abundant clone one base away, this may be a read error. The chain links TRBV4-1 to TRBJ1-5; TRBD1 is a possible D gene (5 bases). The CDR3 covers 20 residues. Looked up from germline, CDR1 is MGHRA and CDR2 is YSYEKL. The V and J ends lost 1 base and 3 bases respectively, with 25 bases between them. The CDR3 reads CASSQVLFVTGTSINQPQHF. In DNA, the CDR3 is TGCGCCAGCAGCCAAGTTTTGTTTGTAACCGGGACCTCTATCAATCAGCCCCAGCATTTT.

This clone showed up just a few times. A much larger clone lies a single base off, so this may be a read error. The rearrangement links TRBV4-1 to TRBJ1-4; a weak D match, TRBD1 (5 bases). The CDR3 contains 14 residues. In germline, CDR1 is MGHRA, CDR2 YSYEKL. The CDR3 loop reads CSSSWGGKNEKLFF. For the CDR3, the DNA is TGCTCCAGCAGTTGGGGGGGGAAAAATGAAAAACTGTTTTTT.

J is TRBJ2-7 and V is TRBV10-2; D possibly matches TRBD1 or TRBD2 (5 bases each). V was shortened by 2 bases and J by 1 base, with 9 bases between the two germline ends. This CDR3 has 14 residues. CDR1 is WSHSY and CDR2 is SAAADI in the germline V gene. The DNA for the CDR3 is TGCGCCAGCAGTGAGGGGACGGTATCCTACGAGCAGTACTTC. This codes for CASSEGTVSYEQYF.

Only a few counts were recorded for this clone. This sequence joins TRBV4-2 and TRBJ1-6; the D is unclear. The germline V gene has CDR1 LGHNA and CDR2 YNFKEQ. This CDR3 is 14 amino acids long. Trimming stripped 0 bases from V and 10 bases from J, with 10 bases between. The CDR3 sequence is CASSQDRYYSPLHF. The CDR3 DNA reads TGTGCCAGCAGCCAAGATAGGTACTACTCACCCCTCCACTTT.

In its sample, this clone was seen a few times. This sequence joins TRBV6-1 and TRBJ1-2; possibly TRBD1 for D (6 bases). CDR1 and CDR2 from the germline V gene are MNHNS and SASEGT. This CDR3 is built from 16 residues. Deletions cut 5 bases from V and 5 bases from J, with 21 bases between. CDR3 sequence (DNA): TGTGCCAGCAGTCCAACTGAGGTACAGGGTGTATATGGCTACACCTTC. It translates to CASSPTEVQGVYGYTF.

This chain links TRBV6-4 with TRBJ2-2; the match to TRBD1 covers 10 bases. Germline trimming cut 5 bases from V and 3 bases from J; bases unmatched to any gene: 3. Germline V lookup: CDR1 MRHNA, CDR2 SNTAGT. This CDR3 is 15 amino acids long. The CDR3 bases are TGTGCCAGCAGTACCGGGACAGGGGACACCGGGGAGCTGTTTTTT. This gives the protein CASSTGTGDTGELFF.

The V call is TRBV6-1, the J call TRBJ2-7; 14 nucleotides line up with TRBD2. Germline V gene lookup returns CDR1 MNHNS and CDR2 SASEGT. This CDR3 spans 14 amino acids. The CDR3 region has the DNA TGTTTCAGCAGTACGGGACTAGCGGGAGTCGAGCAGTACTTC. It codes for CFSSTGLAGVEQYF.

There are many counts of this clone. V and J are TRBV20-1 and TRBJ2-2, with 8 positions matching TRBD2. Trimming took 2 bases from V and 6 from J; bases not matched to a gene: 8. Per the germline V gene, CDR1 is DFQATT and CDR2 is SNEGSKA (reference sequence). This CDR3 comprises 15 residues. CDR3 in amino acids: CSARSGRVGSGELFF. The CDR3 nucleotides are TGCAGTGCTAGAAGCGGGAGAGTAGGATCCGGGGAGCTGTTTTTT.

The gene calls are TRBV10-3 and TRBJ1-5; no clear D gene. V dropped 3 bases and J dropped 4 bases, with 10 bases sitting between them. Germline loops: CDR1 ENHRY, CDR2 SYGVKD. The CDR3 runs to 14 residues. DNA for the CDR3: TGTGCCATCAGTGACAGGCTGGAGAATCAGCCCCAGCATTTT. It is translated as CAISDRLENQPQHF.

To note about this clone: One end of the junction varies from germline; a read error may be responsible. The chain has TRBV24-1 and TRBJ2-3, with TRBD1 matching 7 bases. The CDR3 loop spans 15 amino acids. Germline V gene sequence: CDR1 KGHDR, CDR2 SFDVKD. CDR3 amino acids: CATSDHRGQADMQYF. The CDR3 region has the DNA TGTGCCACCAGTGACCACAGGGGTCAGGCAGATATGCAGTATTTT.

There are a few counts of this clone. A read error is possible here, since a much larger clone lies one base away. The chain combines TRBV29-1 with TRBJ1-1; a possible D gene is TRBD1 (6 bases). This CDR3 region has 12 residues. The V gene's germline CDR1 is SQVTM and CDR2 ANQGSEA. CDR3 region: CSVLTGFTESFF. CDR3 sequence (DNA): TGCAGCGTACTCACAGGGTTCACTGAATCTTTCTTT.

The chain recombines TRBV6-1 with TRBJ2-2, with 8 bases fitting TRBD1. In germline, CDR1 is MNHNS, CDR2 SASEGT. V was pared by 7 bases and J by 4 bases, with 11 bases of the junction left unmatched. This CDR3 is 16 amino acids long. In DNA form, the CDR3 reads TGTGCCAGCATAAGGGACAGGTGGATCGTCACCGGGGAGCTGTTTTTT. This codes for CASIRDRWIVTGELFF.

This clone was counted ten times or more. The chain carries TRBV7-3 and TRBJ2-3; D unresolved. The germline V and J ends were trimmed by 1 base and 3 bases, with 8 bases remaining between them. The CDR3 consists of 14 residues. Looked up from germline, CDR1 is SGHTA and CDR2 is FQGTGA. The CDR3 region is CASSLKPGTDTQYF. The CDR3 bases are TGTGCCAGCAGCTTAAAGCCAGGAACAGATACGCAGTATTTT. Variable domain in full (rest from reference TRBV7-3 and TRBJ2-3): GAGVSQTPSNKVTEKGKYVELRCDPISGHTALYWYRQSLGQGPEFLIYFQGTGAADDSGLPNDRFFAVRPEGSVSTLKIQRTERGDSAVYLCASSLKPGTDTQYFGPGTRLTVL.

The sample holds many counts of this clone. J is TRBJ2-1 and V is TRBV12-3 or TRBV12-4; no clear D. This CDR3 is built from 11 residues. The germline V and J ends were trimmed by 6 bases and 11 bases, with 11 bases remaining between them. The CDR3: CASSPPSKQFF. The CDR3 coding sequence is TGTGCCAGCAGCCCGCCGTCGAAGCAGTTCTTC.

This clone was counted ten times or more. This CDR3 is also generated by other DNA sequences in the sample. The chain uses TRBV30 and TRBJ1-3; weak D call: TRBD1 (5 bases). Germline CDR1 is GTSNPN and CDR2 is SVGIG (reference sequence). CDR3 length equals 16 residues. Trimming shortened V by 0 bases and J by 4 bases, and 16 bases separated the two germline ends. CDR3 region: CAWSVGGSVGGNTIYF. The CDR3 DNA follows: TGTGCCTGGAGTGTTGGGGGGAGCGTCGGAGGAAACACCATATATTTT.

Points on this clone: A much larger clone is a single base away; this may be a read error. This rearrangement joins TRBV18 to TRBJ2-2; D might be TRBD1 (6 bases). CDR3 length: 17 amino acids. The germline V gene encodes CDR1 KGHSH and CDR2 LQKENI. CDR3 nucleotide sequence: TGTGCCAACTCACCAGGGCAAGATGCTAACAGGGCCGGGGAGCTGTTTTTT. This translates into CANSPGQDANRAGELFF.

Concerning this clone itself: At one boundary the junction diverges from the germline segment, which might be a read error. This chain links TRBV18 with TRBJ2-2; TRBD2 is a possible D gene (5 bases). The CDR3 is 16 residues long. The germline CDR1 and CDR2 sequences are KGHSH and LQKENI. The CDR3 protein is CVSSPRLHTPTGELLF. The CDR3 DNA reads as TGTGTCAGCTCACCCCGACTTCATACCCCGACCGGGGAGCTGCTTTTT.

This clone was seen many times. The chain uses TRBV4-1 and TRBJ2-7, with 7 nucleotides matching TRBD2. The V segment lost 4 bases and the J segment 6 bases; nucleotides outside the gene matches: 15. The germline V gene has CDR1 MGHRA and CDR2 YSYEKL. The CDR3 is 16 residues long. The CDR3, as DNA: TGCGCCAGCAGCCCCCTAGCCCGGTCGCGGGAGCCCGAGCAGTACTTC. Translation gives CASSPLARSREPEQYF.

This clone was picked up many times. The rearrangement uses TRBV18 and TRBJ2-7; 9 bases align to TRBD2. The V segment lost 2 bases and the J segment 2 bases; nucleotides outside the gene matches: 7. This CDR3 contains 16 residues. Germline V CDR1 and CDR2: KGHSH, LQKENI. The CDR3 is CASSPSGLAITYEQYF. CDR3 coding DNA: TGTGCCAGCTCACCAAGCGGACTAGCGATCACCTACGAGCAGTACTTC.

This clone was detected many times. The genes are TRBV27 and TRBJ2-1; D gene ambiguous. V shed 0 bases and J shed 3 bases, with 9 bases lying between them. In germline, CDR1 is MNHEY, CDR2 SMNVEV (reference sequence). The CDR3 runs 15 residues. The CDR3 spells CASSLSRINYNEQFF. The CDR3 DNA reads as TGTGCCAGCAGTTTATCTCGGATAAACTACAATGAGCAGTTCTTC.

In this sample, this clone turned up many times. The rearrangement joins TRBV11-2 to TRBJ2-1; perhaps D is TRBD1 or TRBD2 (6 bases each). The CDR3 covers 13 residues. Between the trimmed V and J ends, which lost 4 bases and 10 bases, there was a span of 14 bases. Germline V CDR1 and CDR2: SGHAT, FQNNGV. The DNA for the CDR3 is TGTGCCAGCAGCTGGGGGGCGGGAAACGAGCAGTTCTTC. This encodes CASSWGAGNEQFF.

Ten or more counts support this clone. The rearrangement links TRBV11-2 to TRBJ1-1; D gene uncertain. Germline CDR1 reads SGHAT; CDR2 reads FQNNGV. The V end was cut by 1 base, the J end by 4 bases, with 13 bases between. The CDR3 extends over 15 amino acids. CDR3 sequence (DNA): TGTGCCAGCAGCTTAGTTTCCGGTTCACCCACTGAAGCTTTCTTT. It specifies CASSLVSGSPTEAFF.

This clone was detected ten times or more. This chain links TRBV20-1 with TRBJ1-2; 8 nucleotides align to TRBD1. With V trimmed by 3 bases and J by 8 bases, 11 bases remained unmatched. CDR1 is DFQATT, CDR2 SNEGSKA, per germline (reference sequence). The CDR3 covers 14 residues. The CDR3 DNA reads as TGCAGTGCTAGGGTAACCACGACAGGGGACGGCTACACCTTC. Translated, it gives CSARVTTTGDGYTF.

This clone was counted ten times or more. V and J are TRBV12-3 or TRBV12-4 and TRBJ2-1, with 7 bases lining up with TRBD2. V lost 8 bases, J lost 3 bases, and 16 bases stayed unmatched. The CDR3 totals 17 residues. CDR3 in DNA: TGTGCCAGCCGCCCCGGGAACGCGGGAGAGGGCTACAATGAGCAGTTCTTC. Its translation: CASRPGNAGEGYNEQFF.

The rearrangement joins TRBV20-1 to TRBJ1-2; no firm D call. The CDR3 contains 12 residues. V lost 7 bases to trimming and J lost 5 bases, with 14 bases between them. The germline V gene encodes CDR1 DFQATT and CDR2 SNEGSKA (reference sequence). The CDR3 coding sequence is TGCAGTGTCGTTCCTTTAAGGTATGGCTACACCTTC. This codes for CSVVPLRYGYTF.

Ten or more counts support this clone. V and J are TRBV7-3 and TRBJ1-2; possible D gene TRBD1, 6 bases. The CDR3 is 13 residues long. Germline CDR1 SGHTA, CDR2 FQGTGA. Trimming took off 0 bases at V and 4 bases at J, with 6 bases between the two ends. DNA for the CDR3: TGTGCCAGCAGCTTAACAGGGGGCTATGGCTACACCTTC. This sequence encodes CASSLTGGYGYTF.

This clone was counted many times. The V call is TRBV12-3 or TRBV12-4, the J call TRBJ2-6; D might be TRBD1 (6 bases). Trimming stripped 5 bases from V and 0 bases from J, with 14 bases between. The CDR3 runs to 17 residues. The CDR3 here is CASSTRDTGSGANVLTF. The DNA for the CDR3 is TGTGCCAGCAGTACCAGGGACACCGGCTCTGGGGCCAACGTCCTGACTTTC.

Turning to this clone: A much bigger clone sits one base away, suggesting this may be a read error. The chain joins TRBV20-1 to TRBJ2-5, with D perhaps matching TRBD2 (6 bases). The CDR3 contains 15 residues. Trimming took off 3 bases at V and 1 base at J, with 15 bases between the two ends. Germline lookup yields CDR1 DFQATT and CDR2 SNEGSKA (reference sequence). CDR3 sequence reads: CSARKAGWCQETQYF. The CDR3 coding sequence is TGCAGTGCTAGGAAAGCGGGTTGGTGCCAAGAGACCCAGTACTTC.

This clone was picked up many times. J is TRBJ2-1 and V is TRBV18, with D possibly TRBD2 on 5 matching bases. V gave up 2 bases and J gave up 6 bases, with 17 bases separating them. The germline gives CDR1 KGHSH, CDR2 LQKENI. CDR3 size: 16 residues. The CDR3 spells CASSPEEGFSSNEQFF. The DNA for the CDR3 is TGTGCCAGCTCACCAGAAGAGGGTTTTTCTTCCAATGAGCAGTTCTTC.